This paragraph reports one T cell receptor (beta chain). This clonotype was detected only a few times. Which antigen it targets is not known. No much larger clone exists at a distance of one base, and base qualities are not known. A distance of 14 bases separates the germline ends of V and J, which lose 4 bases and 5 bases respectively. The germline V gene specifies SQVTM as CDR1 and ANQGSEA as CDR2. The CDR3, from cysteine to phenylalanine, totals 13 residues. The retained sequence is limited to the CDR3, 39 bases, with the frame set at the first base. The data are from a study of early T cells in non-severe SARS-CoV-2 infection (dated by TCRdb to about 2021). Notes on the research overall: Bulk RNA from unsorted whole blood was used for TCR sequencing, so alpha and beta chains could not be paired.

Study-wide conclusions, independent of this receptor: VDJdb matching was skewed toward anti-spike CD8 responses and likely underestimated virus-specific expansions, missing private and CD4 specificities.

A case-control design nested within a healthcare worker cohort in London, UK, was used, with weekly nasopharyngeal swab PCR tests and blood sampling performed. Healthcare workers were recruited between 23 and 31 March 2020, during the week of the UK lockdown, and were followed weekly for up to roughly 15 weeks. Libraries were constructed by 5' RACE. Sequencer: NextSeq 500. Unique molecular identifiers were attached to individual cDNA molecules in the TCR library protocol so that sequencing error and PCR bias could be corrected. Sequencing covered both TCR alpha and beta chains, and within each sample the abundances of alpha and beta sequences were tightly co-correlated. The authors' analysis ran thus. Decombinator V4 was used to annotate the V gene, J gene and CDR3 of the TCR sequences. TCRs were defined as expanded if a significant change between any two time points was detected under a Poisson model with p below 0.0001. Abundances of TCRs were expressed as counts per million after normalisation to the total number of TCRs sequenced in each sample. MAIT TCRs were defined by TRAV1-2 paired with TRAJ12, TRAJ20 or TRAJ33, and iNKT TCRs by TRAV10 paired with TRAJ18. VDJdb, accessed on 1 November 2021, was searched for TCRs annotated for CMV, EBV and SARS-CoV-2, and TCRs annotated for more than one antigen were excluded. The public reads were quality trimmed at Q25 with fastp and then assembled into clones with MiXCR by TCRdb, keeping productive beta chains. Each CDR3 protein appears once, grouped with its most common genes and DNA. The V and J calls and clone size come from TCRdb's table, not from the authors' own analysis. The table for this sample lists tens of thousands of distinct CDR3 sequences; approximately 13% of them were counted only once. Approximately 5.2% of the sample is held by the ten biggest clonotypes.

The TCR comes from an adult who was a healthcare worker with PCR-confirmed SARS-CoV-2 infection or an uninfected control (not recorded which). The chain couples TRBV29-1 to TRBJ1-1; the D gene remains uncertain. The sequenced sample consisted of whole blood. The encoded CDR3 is CSVGGALRTEAFF. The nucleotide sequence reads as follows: TGCAGCGTTGGCGGAGCCTTGAGGACTGAAGCTTTCTTT.